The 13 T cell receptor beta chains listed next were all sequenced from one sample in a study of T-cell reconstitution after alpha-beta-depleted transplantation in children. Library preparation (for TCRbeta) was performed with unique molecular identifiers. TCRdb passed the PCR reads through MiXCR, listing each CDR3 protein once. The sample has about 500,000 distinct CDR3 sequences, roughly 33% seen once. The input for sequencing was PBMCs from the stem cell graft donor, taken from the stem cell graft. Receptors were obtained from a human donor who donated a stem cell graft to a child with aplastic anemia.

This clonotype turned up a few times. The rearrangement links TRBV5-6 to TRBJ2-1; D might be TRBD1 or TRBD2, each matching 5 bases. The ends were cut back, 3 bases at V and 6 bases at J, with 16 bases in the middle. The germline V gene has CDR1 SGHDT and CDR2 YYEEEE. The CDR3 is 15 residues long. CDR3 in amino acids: CASSSSGLVGNEQFF. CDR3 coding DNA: TGTGCCAGCAGCTCCTCGGGGCTAGTTGGCAATGAGCAGTTCTTC.

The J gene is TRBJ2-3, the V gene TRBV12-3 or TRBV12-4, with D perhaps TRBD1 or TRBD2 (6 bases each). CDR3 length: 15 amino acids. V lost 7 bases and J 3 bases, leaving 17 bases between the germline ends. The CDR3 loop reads CASTLRRGSTDTQYF. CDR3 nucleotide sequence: TGTGCCAGCACGTTGAGGAGGGGGAGTACAGATACGCAGTATTTT.

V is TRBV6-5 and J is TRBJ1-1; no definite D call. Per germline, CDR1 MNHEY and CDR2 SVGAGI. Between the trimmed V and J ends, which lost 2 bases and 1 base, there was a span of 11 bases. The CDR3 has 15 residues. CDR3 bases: TGTGCCAGCAGTTACGCAGGCCCACCGAACACTGAAGCTTTCTTT. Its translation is CASSYAGPPNTEAFF.

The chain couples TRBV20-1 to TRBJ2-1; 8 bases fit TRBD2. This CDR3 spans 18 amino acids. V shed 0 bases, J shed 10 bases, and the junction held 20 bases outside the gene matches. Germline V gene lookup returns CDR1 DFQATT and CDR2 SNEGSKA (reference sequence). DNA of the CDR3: TGCAGTGCTAGAGATCCTGGCAAGGGACTAGTTGGCTTAGAGGAGCAGTTCTTC. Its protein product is CSARDPGKGLVGLEEQFF.

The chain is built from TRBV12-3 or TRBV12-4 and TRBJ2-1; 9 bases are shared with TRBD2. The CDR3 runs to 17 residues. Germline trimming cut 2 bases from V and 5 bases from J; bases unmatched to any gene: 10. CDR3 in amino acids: CASSLIFRSGRDNEQFF. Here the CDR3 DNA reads TGTGCCAGCAGTTTAATCTTCCGTAGCGGGAGAGACAATGAGCAGTTCTTC.

The CDR3 DNA reads as TGTGCCAGCAGCTTCCAGATCTACAATGAGCAGTTCTTC. Its protein is CASSFQIYNEQFF. The chain combines TRBV7-3 with TRBJ2-1; D gene ambiguous. Germline V gene data show CDR1 as SGHTA and CDR2 as FQGTGA. Trimming removed 3 bases at V and 3 bases at J, with 6 bases between. This CDR3 is built from 13 residues. Variable domain in full (rest from reference TRBV7-3 and TRBJ2-1): GAGVSQTPSNKVTEKGKYVELRCDPISGHTALYWYRQSLGQGPEFLIYFQGTGAADDSGLPNDRFFAVRPEGSVSTLKIQRTERGDSAVYLCASSFQIYNEQFFGPGTRLTVL.

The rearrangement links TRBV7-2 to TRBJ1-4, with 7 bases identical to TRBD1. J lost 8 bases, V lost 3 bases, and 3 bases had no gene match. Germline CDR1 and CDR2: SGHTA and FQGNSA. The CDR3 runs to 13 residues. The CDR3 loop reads CASSFGTAEKLFF. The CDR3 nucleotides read TGTGCCAGCAGCTTTGGGACAGCGGAAAAACTGTTTTTT.

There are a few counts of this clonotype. The CDR3 protein is CASSWPPGLAGNEQFF. The CDR3 region has the DNA TGCGCCAGCAGCTGGCCGCCGGGACTAGCGGGAAATGAGCAGTTCTTC. The genes are TRBV5-1 and TRBJ2-1, with 13 positions matching TRBD2. Germline trimming cut 3 bases from V and 7 bases from J; bases unmatched to any gene: 7. The germline V gene has CDR1 SGHRS and CDR2 YFSETQ. CDR3 length: 16 amino acids. Full variable domain (remainder filled in from reference TRBV5-1 and TRBJ2-1): KAGVTQTPRYLIKTRGQQVTLSCSPISGHRSVSWYQQTPGQGLQFLFEYFSETQRNKGNFPGRFSGRQFSNSRSEMNVSTLELGDSALYLCASSWPPGLAGNEQFFGPGTRLTVL.

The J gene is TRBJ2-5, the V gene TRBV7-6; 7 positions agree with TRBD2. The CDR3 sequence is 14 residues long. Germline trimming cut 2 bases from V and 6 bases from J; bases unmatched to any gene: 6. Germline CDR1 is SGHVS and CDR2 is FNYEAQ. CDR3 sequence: CASSLSGEGKTQYF. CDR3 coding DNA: TGTGCCAGCAGCTTATCGGGGGAGGGGAAGACCCAGTACTTC.

The CDR3: CSVDEPGRGYTF. Here the CDR3 DNA reads TGCAGCGTTGATGAGCCCGGTCGAGGCTACACCTTC. The chain couples TRBV29-1 to TRBJ1-2; the D is unclear. The CDR3 is 12 residues long. Trimming took off 3 bases at V and 8 bases at J, with 13 bases between the two ends. Germline assignment: CDR1 SQVTM and CDR2 ANQGSEA.

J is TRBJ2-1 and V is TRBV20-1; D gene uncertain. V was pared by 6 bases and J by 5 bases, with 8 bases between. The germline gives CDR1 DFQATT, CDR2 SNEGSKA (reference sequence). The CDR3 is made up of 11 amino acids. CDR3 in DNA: TGCAGTGCCATGTCTCACAATGAGCAGTTCTTC. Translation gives CSAMSHNEQFF.

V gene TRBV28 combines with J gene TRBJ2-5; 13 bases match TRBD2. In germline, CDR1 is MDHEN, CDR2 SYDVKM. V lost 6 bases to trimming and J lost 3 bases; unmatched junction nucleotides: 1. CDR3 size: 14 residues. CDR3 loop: CASRGTSGKETQYF. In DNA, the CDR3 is TGTGCCAGCAGGGGGACTAGCGGGAAAGAGACCCAGTACTTC.

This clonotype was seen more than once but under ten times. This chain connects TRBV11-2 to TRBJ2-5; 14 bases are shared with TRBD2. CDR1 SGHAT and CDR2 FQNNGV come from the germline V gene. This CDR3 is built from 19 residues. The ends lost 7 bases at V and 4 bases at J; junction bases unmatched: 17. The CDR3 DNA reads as TGTGCCAGCACCGCCCCCGGGACTAGCGGGAGCCCCGAAGGAGAGACCCAGTACTTC. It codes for CASTAPGTSGSPEGETQYF.